These 8 T cell receptor beta chains came from one sample sequenced in a study of human T cells and chemical hapten exposure. Time point described: patch test 3, about 24 weeks after DPC sensitization. The treatment was: therapeutic diphenylcyclopropenone sensitization with weekly scalp DPC. TCRdb re-derived calls from the RACE reads in MiXCR, one entry per CDR3 protein. Of around 110,000 distinct CDR3 sequences listed, 11% were seen once; the top ten hold roughly 2.3%. Here the sequenced sample was whole blood, taken in connection with sensitization to the hapten diphenylcyclopropenone (DPC). These receptors came from a woman between 45 and 65 years old with alopecia areata. Some clones in this sample may be carry-over from other donors' samples.

This clonotype was found a few times. The gene calls are TRBV28 and TRBJ2-1, with D maybe TRBD1 (7 bases). V was pared by 7 bases and J by 4 bases, with 17 bases between. In germline, CDR1 is MDHEN, CDR2 SYDVKM. The length of the CDR3 is 15 residues. CDR3 amino acids: CASKAGDREYNEQFF. In nucleotides, the CDR3 is TGTGCCAGCAAAGCGGGTGACAGGGAGTACAATGAGCAGTTCTTC.

The chain couples TRBV7-8 to TRBJ2-7, with unresolved D. V lost 8 bases, J lost 2 bases, and 13 bases lay in between. There are 13 residues in the CDR3. CDR1 is SGHVS, CDR2 FQNEAQ, per germline. The CDR3 nucleotides read TGTGCCAGCTCTCAGCAGGTAGCCTACGAGCAGTACTTC. It encodes CASSQQVAYEQYF.

The chain carries TRBV12-3 or TRBV12-4 and TRBJ2-2; no clear D. The length of the CDR3 is 11 residues. V lost 5 bases and J lost 6, with 4 bases in between. This CDR3 reads CASSEAGELFF. CDR3 sequence (DNA): TGTGCCAGCAGTGAGGCCGGGGAGCTGTTTTTT.

The V and J genes are TRBV6-1 and TRBJ1-6; maybe TRBD1 (6 bases). There are 17 residues in the CDR3. Germline CDR1 and CDR2: MNHNS and SASEGT. The V end lost 4 bases, the J end lost 6 bases, and 19 bases lay between the germline ends. The CDR3 DNA sequence: TGTGCCAGCAGTGGCGTATTACCAGGGGCCACTAATTCACCCCTCCACTTT. It specifies CASSGVLPGATNSPLHF.

The chain joins TRBV12-3 or TRBV12-4 to TRBJ2-1; D possibly corresponds to TRBD1 (6 bases). V was shortened by 3 bases and J by 6 bases, with 15 bases between the two germline ends. The CDR3 extends over 15 amino acids. This CDR3 is CASSLRGGSPNEQFF. In DNA, the CDR3 is TGTGCCAGCAGTTTGAGAGGGGGATCTCCCAATGAGCAGTTCTTC.

This clonotype appeared a few times. This chain joins TRBV7-9 and TRBJ1-1, with TRBD1 matching 11 bases. The length of the CDR3 is 14 residues. Per the germline V gene, CDR1 is SEHNR and CDR2 is FQNEAQ (reference sequence). V shed 3 bases, J shed 8 bases, and the junction held 5 bases outside the gene matches. This CDR3 reads CASSFGDRGGEAFF. Written as DNA, the CDR3 is TGTGCCAGCAGCTTCGGGGACAGGGGGGGCGAAGCTTTCTTT. Supplemented by reference TRBV7-9 and TRBJ1-1, the full variable domain reads DTGVSQNPRHKITKRGQNVTFRCDPISEHNRLYWYRQTLGQGPEFLTYFQNEAQLEKSRLLSDRFSAERPKGSFSTLEIQRTEQGDSAMYLCASSFGDRGGEAFFGQGTRLTVV.

The chain links TRBV5-5 to TRBJ2-1; TRBD1 agrees at 8 bases. This CDR3 has 15 amino acids. V lost 2 bases to trimming and J lost 1 base; unmatched junction nucleotides: 2. Per germline, CDR1 SGHKS and CDR2 YYEKEE (reference sequence). The CDR3 protein is CASSFQGASYNEQFF. The CDR3 DNA follows: TGTGCCAGCAGCTTTCAGGGGGCTTCCTACAATGAGCAGTTCTTC. Variable domain in full (rest from reference TRBV5-5 and TRBJ2-1): DAGVTQSPTHLIKTRGQQVTLRCSPISGHKSVSWYQQVLGQGPQFIFQYYEKEERGRGNFPDRFSARQFPNYSSELNVNALLLGDSALYLCASSFQGASYNEQFFGPGTRLTVL.

This clonotype was detected ten times or more. The V call is TRBV29-1, the J call TRBJ2-3, with D tentatively TRBD1 (5 bases). From germline, CDR1 is SQVTM and CDR2 ANQGSEA. The CDR3 is 12 amino acids. V lost 4 bases and J lost 4, with 9 bases in between. The CDR3 bases are TGCAGCGTTGTGCCAGGGTCAGATACGCAGTATTTT. It is translated as CSVVPGSDTQYF.